This passage covers 4 T cell receptor beta chains from one sample sequenced in a study of CD8 T cells in Susac syndrome. Random hexamers served to reverse transcribe roughly 0.5 to 1 ug RNA. TCRdb called the immunoSEQ multiplex PCR reads again in MiXCR, with one record for every CDR3 protein. The sample has some 180,000 distinct CDR3 sequences, roughly 94% seen once. Sequencing used CD4+ T cells from PBMCs. All receptors come from a human donor with Susac syndrome.

The chain carries TRBV7-2 and TRBJ2-5; TRBD2 matches at 7 bases. In germline, CDR1 is SGHTA, CDR2 FQGNSA. The V and J ends lost 5 bases and 2 bases, in that order; junction bases with no gene match: 8. The CDR3 totals 15 residues. The CDR3 spells CASSPRERGQETQYF. CDR3 nucleotide sequence: TGTGCCAGCAGCCCGCGGGAGCGCGGACAAGAGACCCAGTACTTC. The variable domain in full, with the rest retrieved from reference TRBV7-2 and TRBJ2-5, is GAGVSQSPSNKVTEKGKDVELRCDPISGHTALYWYRQSLGQGLEFLIYFQGNSAPDKSGLPSDRFSAERTGGSVSTLTIQRTQQEDSAVYLCASSPRERGQETQYFGPGTRLLVL.

The chain recombines TRBV29-1 with TRBJ2-1; 11 positions agree with TRBD2. V was clipped by 7 bases and J by 6 bases; unmatched bases: 5. CDR1 and CDR2 (germline): SQVTM, ANQGSEA. This CDR3 spans 13 amino acids. CDR3 coding DNA: TGCAGCGCCCAAGGACTAGCGGGCAATGAGCAGTTCTTC. Its protein is CSAQGLAGNEQFF.

This clonotype showed up just once. The chain has TRBV10-3 and TRBJ2-1; 8 bases match TRBD2. The CDR3 runs to 15 residues. The germline V gene encodes CDR1 ENHRY and CDR2 SYGVKD. Trimming removed 6 bases from V and 3 bases from J; junction bases left unmatched: 7. CDR3 loop: CAISSGTSNYNEQFF. The CDR3 region has the DNA TGTGCCATCAGCTCCGGGACTAGTAACTACAATGAGCAGTTCTTC.

V and J are TRBV6-5 and TRBJ2-7; D unresolved. With 0 bases removed from V and 5 bases from J, the gap between germline ends came to 8 bases. The germline gives CDR1 MNHEY, CDR2 SVGAGI. This CDR3 has 13 residues. The CDR3 sequence is CASSYSFRHEQYF. The CDR3 nucleotides read TGTGCCAGCAGTTACTCGTTCAGGCACGAGCAGTACTTC.